The present T cell receptor (beta chain) was sequenced within a study of cytotoxic CD8 clonotypes in ibrutinib-treated CLL. For the study at large: For this cohort, patients were some 12 relapsed/refractory and some 15 treatment-naive, while roughly 17 were IGHV unmutated. Mean values per sample were 250,000 to 300,000 productive templates and tens of thousands of productive rearrangements.

V shed 3 bases, J shed 6 bases, and the junction held 2 bases outside the gene matches. Germline V gene data show CDR1 as KGHSH and CDR2 as LQKENI. The CDR3 runs to 13 residues. Some clones are missing from TCRdb's copy, which holds only in-frame ones; the method was immunoSEQ multiplex PCR. Among some 98,000 clones listed, approximately 82% were seen once. The study's findings and limits: Once treatment began, public clonotypes, which were uncommon, contracted or stayed stable. Patients had baseline clonality above age-matched healthy donors, and this clonality moved with circulating CD8+ T-cell counts.

In its sample, this clone was seen once. The antigen remains unidentified. The rearrangement joins TRBV18 to TRBJ1-2, with 9 bases that match TRBD1. This receptor was obtained from a human donor with chronic lymphocytic leukemia. The input for sequencing was PBMCs, taken after 12 months of ibrutinib treatment. CDR3 bases: TGTGCCAGCTCACCGGGGACAGGGAATGGCTACACCTTC. This gives the protein CASSPGTGNGYTF.